This note documents a single TCR beta chain sequence. The source of the sample is a study of CD8 T cells in Susac syndrome. At the level of the study: About 6 sequenced Susac syndrome patients had clinically active disease, while roughly 8 were in remission.

The CDR3 extends over 16 amino acids. The V gene end was trimmed by 0 bases and the J gene end by 5 bases; junction bases not matched to a gene: 8. Germline assignment: CDR1 SGDLS and CDR2 YYNGEE. TCR beta from blood CD8+ and CD4+ T cells was sequenced. After extraction with the RNeasy kit, roughly 0.45 to 1 ug of the RNA was reverse transcribed using random hexamers. TCRdb used MiXCR to reprocess the immunoSEQ multiplex PCR reads, holding one entry per CDR3 protein. Of 120,000 or so distinct CDR3 sequences in the sample, 90% to 95% are singletons; the top ten hold approximately 0.2%. The sequenced sample consisted of CD8+ T cells from PBMCs. The chain has TRBV9 and TRBJ2-3; 8 positions match TRBD2. The clonotype comes from a human donor with Susac syndrome. The chain's CDR3 is CASSVVSSGSGDTQYF. In DNA, the CDR3 is TGTGCCAGCAGCGTAGTCTCGAGCGGGAGTGGAGATACGCAGTATTTT.